A selection of T cell receptor beta chains follows, all from one sample in a study of cytomegalovirus exposure and HLA in healthy donors. Profiled with immunoSEQ multiplex PCR; TCRdb holds only in-frame clones, not every one. The table records some 130,000 clones, 80% of them present only once. The specimen was PBMCs. These receptors were collected from a man aged 30-40 years in good health. CDR3s include the opening cysteine and the closing phenylalanine or tryptophan. Each record gives: clone size, J gene, V gene, CDR3 protein. Clone size is shown for a subset of rows, as once, few, many or a class of expanded clone.

>-|TRBJ1-3|TRBV11-3
CASSFDRGSGNTIYF
>few|TRBJ1-3|TRBV18
CASSPRGVSANTIYF
>many|TRBJ2-2|TRBV7-9
CASSPTQGADTGELFF
>-|TRBJ2-7|TRBV7-9
CASSSEGLVYEQYF
>-|TRBJ1-6|TRBV5-5
CASSLEGNSYNSPLHF
>-|TRBJ2-7|TRBV19
CASSTGQGFAYEQYF
>-|TRBJ2-1|TRBV7-2
CASSLEGAADEQFF
>-|TRBJ1-2|TRBV28
CASTFGSGGARGLGYTF
>-|TRBJ2-5|TRBV7-8
CASSFAESGRAAGKETQYF
>-|TRBJ2-2|TRBV11-2
CASSWGLAGTGELFF
>-|TRBJ2-6|TRBV7-2
CASNSGANVLTF
>-|TRBJ1-1|TRBV5-1
CASSLARTGAEAFF
>-|TRBJ2-3|TRBV21-1
CASSKLARGTDTQYF
>-|TRBJ2-3|TRBV10-1
CASQGTSGSGADTQYF
>-|TRBJ1-1|TRBV7-9
CASSSPVGGDTEAFF
>-|TRBJ1-6|TRBV28
CASVSGGGYMTPLHF
>once|TRBJ2-2|TRBV11-3
CASSPSRGVRAGELFF
>once|TRBJ2-1|TRBV7-9
CASSLGLAGDNEQFF
>-|TRBJ2-3|TRBV7-9
CASSPSAGWAGDTQYF
>-|TRBJ2-7|TRBV2
CAGGQYSYEQYF
>-|TRBJ1-1|TRBV10-3
CAISEPGTGRGNTEAFF
>once|-|TRBV5-8
CASTQRSYSNQPQYF
>-|TRBJ2-1|TRBV7-2
CASSLGLAGGEQFF
>few|TRBJ2-3|TRBV14
CASSRPEGSISSTDTQYF
>-|TRBJ2-7|TRBV28
CASSLTGGDEQYF